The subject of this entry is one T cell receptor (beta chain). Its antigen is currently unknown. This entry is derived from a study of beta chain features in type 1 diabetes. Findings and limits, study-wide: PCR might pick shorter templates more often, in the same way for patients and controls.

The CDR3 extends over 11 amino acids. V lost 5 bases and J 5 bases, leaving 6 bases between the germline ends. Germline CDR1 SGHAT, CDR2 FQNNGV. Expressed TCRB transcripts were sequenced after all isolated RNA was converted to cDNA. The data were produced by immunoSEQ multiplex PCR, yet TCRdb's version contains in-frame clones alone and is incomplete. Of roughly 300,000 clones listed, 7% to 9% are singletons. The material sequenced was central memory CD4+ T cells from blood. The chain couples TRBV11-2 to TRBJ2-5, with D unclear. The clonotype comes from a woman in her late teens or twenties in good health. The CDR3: CASSPRETQYF. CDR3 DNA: TGTGCCAGCAGCCCTAGGGAGACCCAGTACTTC. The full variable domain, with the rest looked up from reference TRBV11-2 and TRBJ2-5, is EAGVAQSPRYKIIEKRQSVAFWCNPISGHATLYWYQQILGQGPKLLIQFQNNGVVDDSQLPKDRFSAERLKGVDSTLKIQPAKLEDSAVYLCASSPRETQYFGPGTRLLVL.